These 20 T cell receptor beta chains originate from one sample sequenced in a study of regulatory T cells in long-lasting Graves disease. Library construction for TCR beta used iRepertoire HTBI primers and Arm-PCR of CDR3 regions. Each CDR3 protein gets one entry after TCRdb re-called the multiplex PCR reads with MiXCR. The sample has approximately 480,000 distinct CDR3 sequences, 16% seen once; the top ten hold 12%. Stated time point: newly diagnosed GD, antithyroid drugs for less than 3 months. Preparation of the TCR library used RNA extracted from PBMCs. These same data were also listed under a study on T cells in Graves' hyperthyroidism and ophthalmopathy.

The source was peripheral blood mononuclear cells (PBMCs), collected at new diagnosis, from a patient treated with antithyroid drugs. These receptors were taken from a middle-aged man with Graves disease.

This clonotype was observed a handful of times. The chain carries TRBV4-1 and TRBJ2-7, with 10 bases fitting TRBD2. Germline-derived CDR1 and CDR2 are MGHRA and YSYEKL. J was trimmed by 7 bases and V by 4 bases; bases with no gene match: 10. This CDR3 region has 15 residues. CDR3 DNA sequence: TGCGCCAGCAGCCCAAGGCCTAGCGGGAGTGGTGAGCAGTACTTC. It yields the protein CASSPRPSGSGEQYF.

The chain recombines TRBV6-1 with TRBJ2-4; TRBD2 is a possible D gene (6 bases). The germline CDR1 and CDR2 sequences are MNHNS and SASEGT. V lost 2 bases and J lost 0, with 20 bases in between. The CDR3 sequence is 19 residues long. This chain's CDR3 is CASSEQRWDSKIAKNIQYF. DNA for the CDR3: TGTGCCAGCAGTGAACAACGCTGGGACTCGAAAATAGCCAAAAACATTCAGTACTTC.

This clonotype was counted only a few times. The chain uses TRBV19 and TRBJ2-4; possible D gene TRBD1, 6 bases. The ends were cut back, 1 base at V and 6 bases at J, with 10 bases in the middle. Germline CDR1 is LNHDA and CDR2 is SQIVND (reference sequence). This CDR3 spans 14 amino acids. This CDR3 is CASSIAGQGNIQYF. The CDR3 DNA reads TGTGCCAGTAGTATAGCGGGACAAGGAAACATTCAGTACTTC.

This chain connects TRBV19 to TRBJ2-1, with unresolved D. Trimming pared 6 bases from V and 8 bases from J, leaving 17 bases between. This CDR3 comprises 14 residues. The germline V gene encodes CDR1 LNHDA and CDR2 SQIVND (reference sequence). The CDR3 sequence is CASSLEGLVDEQFF. CDR3 sequence (DNA): TGTGCCAGTAGCCTCGAAGGGTTGGTCGATGAGCAGTTCTTC.

The chain has TRBV5-1 and TRBJ2-7; no reliable D call. The length of the CDR3 is 13 residues. V lost 4 bases and J 1 base, leaving 9 bases between the germline ends. Germline CDR1 reads SGHRS; CDR2 reads YFSETQ. The CDR3 DNA follows: TGCGCCAGCAGCATGGACGGATCCTACGAGCAGTACTTC. Residues: CASSMDGSYEQYF. The full variable domain, in which reference TRBV5-1 and TRBJ2-7 provide the parts outside the CDR3, is KAGVTQTPRYLIKTRGQQVTLSCSPISGHRSVSWYQQTPGQGLQFLFEYFSETQRNKGNFPGRFSGRQFSNSRSEMNVSTLELGDSALYLCASSMDGSYEQYFGPGTRLTVT.

Many counts were recorded for this clonotype. The gene calls are TRBV20-1 and TRBJ1-5, with 8 bases fitting TRBD1. Germline V CDR1 and CDR2: DFQATT, SNEGSKA (reference sequence). CDR3 size: 13 residues. After removal of 1 base from V and 7 bases from J, the junction contained 3 bases not matched to a gene. The CDR3 DNA reads TGCAGTGCTAGAGGGACAGGGAACCAGCCCCAGCATTTT. This gives the protein CSARGTGNQPQHF.

At least ten counts were recorded for this clonotype. The chain employs TRBV19 and TRBJ1-1; D uncertain. V was trimmed by 5 bases and J by 6 bases, leaving 16 bases between them. Germline loops: CDR1 LNHDA, CDR2 SQIVND (reference sequence). CDR3 length equals 14 residues. CDR3 protein: CASSFAYELAEAFF. The CDR3 DNA sequence: TGTGCCAGTAGTTTCGCCTACGAGCTGGCTGAAGCTTTCTTT.

The chain employs TRBV27 and TRBJ2-3; no reliable D call. The length of the CDR3 is 13 residues. Germline CDR1 reads MNHEY; CDR2 reads SMNVEV (reference sequence). V was trimmed by 0 bases and J by 4 bases, leaving 5 bases between them. Here the CDR3 reads CASSLSWPDTQYF. The CDR3 DNA sequence: TGTGCCAGCAGTTTATCGTGGCCAGATACGCAGTATTTT.

This clonotype came up many times. The genes are TRBV27 and TRBJ2-1, with a weak D call TRBD2 (5 bases). Germline assignment: CDR1 MNHEY and CDR2 SMNVEV (reference sequence). Trimming pared 5 bases from V and 3 bases from J, leaving 14 bases between. The CDR3 has 15 amino acids. The CDR3 reads CASSRSGGLYNEQFF. The CDR3 DNA reads as TGTGCCAGCAGTCGGTCCGGAGGCCTCTACAATGAGCAGTTCTTC.

The chain uses TRBV7-6 and TRBJ2-5; TRBD2 matches 13 bases. The germline V gene has CDR1 SGHVS and CDR2 FNYEAQ. This CDR3 comprises 19 residues. V gave up 5 bases and J gave up 1 base; unmatched junction bases: 13. The CDR3 here is CASSQIPGLAGKFQETQYF. CDR3 nucleotides: TGTGCCAGCAGCCAGATCCCGGGACTAGCGGGAAAGTTCCAAGAGACCCAGTACTTC. The entire variable domain, with the rest obtained from reference TRBV7-6 and TRBJ2-5, is as follows: GAGVSQSPRYKVTKRGQDVALRCDPISGHVSLYWYRQALGQGPEFLTYFNYEAQQDKSGLPNDRFSAERPEGSISTLTIQRTEQRDSAMYRCASSQIPGLAGKFQETQYFGPGTRLLVL.

This rearrangement joins TRBV4-2 to TRBJ2-3, with D maybe TRBD2 (6 bases). The CDR3 covers 17 residues. Per germline, CDR1 LGHNA and CDR2 YNFKEQ. V lost 0 bases and J 0 bases, leaving 13 bases between the germline ends. The CDR3 here is CASSQEGLAASTDTQYF. The CDR3 coding sequence is TGTGCCAGCAGCCAAGAGGGGTTAGCGGCAAGCACAGATACGCAGTATTTT.

The chain links TRBV20-1 to TRBJ2-3; TRBD1 agrees at 8 bases. The germline CDR1 and CDR2 sequences are DFQATT and SNEGSKA (reference sequence). Trimming cost V 0 bases and J 2 bases; bases outside gene matches: 10. The CDR3 sequence is 17 residues long. The CDR3 DNA follows: TGCAGTGCTAGAGATAAAAGGCGGCAGGGGGCCACAGATACGCAGTATTTT. It specifies CSARDKRRQGATDTQYF.

In this sample, this clonotype turned up many times. For the CDR3, the DNA is TGTGCCAGCAGCAAACAGGGACTACTTCCCCCGGGCGAGCAGTACTTC. Translating it yields CASSKQGLLPPGEQYF. The chain recombines TRBV7-2 with TRBJ2-7, with D maybe TRBD2 (7 bases). Germline values: CDR1 SGHTA, CDR2 FQGNSA. The CDR3 is 16 residues long. V was pared by 5 bases and J by 6 bases, with 23 bases between.

This clonotype came up many times. The V and J genes are TRBV28 and TRBJ2-5, with D possibly being TRBD1 (6 bases). Germline V gives CDR1 MDHEN, CDR2 SYDVKM. V was cut by 6 bases and J by 6 bases, with 20 bases left in between. The CDR3 is 15 residues long. The CDR3 here is CASSPRDNPLKTQYF. CDR3 coding DNA: TGTGCCAGCAGCCCCCGGGACAACCCTTTGAAGACCCAGTACTTC.

This clonotype appeared many times. The rearrangement links TRBV5-4 to TRBJ2-3; 8 nucleotides agree with TRBD1. The CDR3 covers 17 residues. CDR1 and CDR2 from the germline V gene are SGHNT and YYREEE (reference sequence). Trimming removed 3 bases from V and 4 bases from J; junction bases left unmatched: 13. CDR3 in amino acids: CASSSPTGDVRADTQYF. The CDR3 bases are TGTGCCAGCAGCTCTCCGACAGGGGATGTTAGGGCAGATACGCAGTATTTT.

There are many counts of this clonotype. The CDR3 loop is CASSLEGWQGANGYTF. DNA of the CDR3: TGTGCCAGCAGCTTAGAAGGGTGGCAGGGGGCAAATGGCTACACCTTC. The chain is built from TRBV7-8 and TRBJ1-2; the match to TRBD1 covers 8 bases. The germline CDR1 and CDR2 sequences are SGHVS and FQNEAQ. This CDR3 contains 16 residues. After removal of 1 base from V and 6 bases from J, the junction contained 10 bases not matched to a gene. The complete variable domain, with remaining parts taken from reference TRBV7-8 and TRBJ1-2, reads GAGVSQSPRYKVAKRGQDVALRCDPISGHVSLFWYQQALGQGPEFLTYFQNEAQLDKSGLPSDRFFAERPEGSVSTLKIQRTQQEDSAVYLCASSLEGWQGANGYTFGSGTRLTVV.

This clonotype was seen repeatedly, ten times or more. The V and J genes are TRBV6-2 or TRBV6-3 and TRBJ2-3; D call uncertain. CDR3 size: 14 residues. Germline lookup yields CDR1 MNHEY and CDR2 SVGEGT. V was cut by 5 bases and J by 1 base, with 10 bases left in between. This CDR3 is CASSEGRGTDTQYF. The CDR3 nucleotides are TGTGCCAGCAGTGAAGGGCGAGGCACAGATACGCAGTATTTT.

V gene TRBV24-1 combines with J gene TRBJ2-7; TRBD2 aligns across 8 bases. The germline V gene has CDR1 KGHDR and CDR2 SFDVKD. The CDR3 loop spans 15 amino acids. With V trimmed by 3 bases and J by 4 bases, 7 bases remained unmatched. The DNA for the CDR3 is TGTGCCACCAGTGATCCGGGAGGGCCATGGTACGAGCAGTACTTC. Amino acids: CATSDPGGPWYEQYF.

Ten or more counts support this clonotype. The chain employs TRBV20-1 and TRBJ1-5; weak D call: TRBD1 (5 bases). Per germline, CDR1 DFQATT and CDR2 SNEGSKA (reference sequence). The CDR3 spans 12 residues. Deletions cut 0 bases from V and 7 bases from J, with 7 bases between. CDR3 amino acids: CSAREGDQPQHF. The CDR3 DNA reads as TGCAGTGCTAGAGAGGGGGACCAGCCCCAGCATTTT.

The J gene is TRBJ1-2, the V gene TRBV29-1, with a tentative D call TRBD1 (5 bases). Trimming left V 5 bases short and J 4 bases short, with 14 bases between. The CDR3 is 13 residues long. CDR1 is SQVTM and CDR2 is ANQGSEA in the germline V gene. The DNA for the CDR3 is TGCAGCGTTAGGGGTGGGCAGACCTATGGCTACACCTTC. Its protein product is CSVRGGQTYGYTF.